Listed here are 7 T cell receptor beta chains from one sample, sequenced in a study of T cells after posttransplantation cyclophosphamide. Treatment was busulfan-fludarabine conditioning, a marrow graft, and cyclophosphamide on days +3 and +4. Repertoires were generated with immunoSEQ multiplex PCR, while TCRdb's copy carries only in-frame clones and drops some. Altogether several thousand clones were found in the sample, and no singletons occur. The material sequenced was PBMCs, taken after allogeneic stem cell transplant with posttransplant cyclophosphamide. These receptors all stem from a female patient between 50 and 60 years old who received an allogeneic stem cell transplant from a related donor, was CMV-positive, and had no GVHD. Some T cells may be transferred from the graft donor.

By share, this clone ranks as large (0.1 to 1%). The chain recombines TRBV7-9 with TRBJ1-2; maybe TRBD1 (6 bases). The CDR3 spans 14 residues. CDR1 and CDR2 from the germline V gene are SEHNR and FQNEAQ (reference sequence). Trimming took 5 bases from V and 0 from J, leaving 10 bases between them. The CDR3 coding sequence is TGTGCCAGCAGCCCCGGGACATCTAACTATGGCTACACCTTC. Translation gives CASSPGTSNYGYTF.

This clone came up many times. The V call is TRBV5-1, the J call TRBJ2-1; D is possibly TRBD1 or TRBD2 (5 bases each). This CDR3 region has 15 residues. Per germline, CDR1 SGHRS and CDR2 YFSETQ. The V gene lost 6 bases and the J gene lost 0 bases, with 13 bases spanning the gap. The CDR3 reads CASNREGSSYNEQFF. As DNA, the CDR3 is TGCGCCAGCAACCGTGAGGGGAGCTCCTACAATGAGCAGTTCTTC.

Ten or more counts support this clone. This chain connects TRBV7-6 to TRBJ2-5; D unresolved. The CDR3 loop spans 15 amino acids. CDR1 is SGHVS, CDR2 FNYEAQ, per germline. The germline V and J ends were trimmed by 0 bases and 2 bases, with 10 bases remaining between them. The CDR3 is CASSLARSQQETQYF. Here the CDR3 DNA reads TGTGCCAGCAGCTTAGCGCGCTCTCAACAAGAGACCCAGTACTTC.

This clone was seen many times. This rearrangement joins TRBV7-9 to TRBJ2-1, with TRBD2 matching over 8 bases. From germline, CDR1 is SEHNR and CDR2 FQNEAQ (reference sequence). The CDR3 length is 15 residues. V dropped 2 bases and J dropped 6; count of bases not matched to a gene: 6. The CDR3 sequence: CASSLSGGRSNEQFF. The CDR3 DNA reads TGTGCCAGCAGCTTATCTGGCGGGAGGTCCAATGAGCAGTTCTTC.

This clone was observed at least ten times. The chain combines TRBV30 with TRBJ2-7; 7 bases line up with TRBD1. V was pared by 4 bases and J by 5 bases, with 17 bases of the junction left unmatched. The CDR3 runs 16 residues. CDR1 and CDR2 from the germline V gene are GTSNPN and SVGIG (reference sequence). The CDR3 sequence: CAWMELYRQGQNEQYF. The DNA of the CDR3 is TGTGCCTGGATGGAATTGTACCGACAGGGCCAGAACGAGCAGTACTTC.

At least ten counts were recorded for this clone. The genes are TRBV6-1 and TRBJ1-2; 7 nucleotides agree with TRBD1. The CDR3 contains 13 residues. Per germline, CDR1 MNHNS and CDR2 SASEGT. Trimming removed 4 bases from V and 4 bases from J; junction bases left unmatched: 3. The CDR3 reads CASSVSGGYGYTF. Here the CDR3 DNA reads TGTGCCAGCAGTGTGTCAGGGGGCTATGGCTACACCTTC.

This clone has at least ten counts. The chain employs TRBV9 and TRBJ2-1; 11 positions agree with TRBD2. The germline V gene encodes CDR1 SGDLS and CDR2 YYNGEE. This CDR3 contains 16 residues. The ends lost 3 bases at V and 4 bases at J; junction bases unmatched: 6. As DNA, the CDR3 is TGTGCCAGCAGCGGTAGCGGGAGGGCAGATTACAATGAGCAGTTCTTC. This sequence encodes CASSGSGRADYNEQFF. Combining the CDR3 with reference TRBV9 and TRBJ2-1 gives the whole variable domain DSGVTQTPKHLITATGQRVTLRCSPRSGDLSVYWYQQSLDQGLQFLIQYYNGEERAKGNILERFSAQQFPDLHSELNLSSLELGDSALYFCASSGSGRADYNEQFFGPGTRLTVL.